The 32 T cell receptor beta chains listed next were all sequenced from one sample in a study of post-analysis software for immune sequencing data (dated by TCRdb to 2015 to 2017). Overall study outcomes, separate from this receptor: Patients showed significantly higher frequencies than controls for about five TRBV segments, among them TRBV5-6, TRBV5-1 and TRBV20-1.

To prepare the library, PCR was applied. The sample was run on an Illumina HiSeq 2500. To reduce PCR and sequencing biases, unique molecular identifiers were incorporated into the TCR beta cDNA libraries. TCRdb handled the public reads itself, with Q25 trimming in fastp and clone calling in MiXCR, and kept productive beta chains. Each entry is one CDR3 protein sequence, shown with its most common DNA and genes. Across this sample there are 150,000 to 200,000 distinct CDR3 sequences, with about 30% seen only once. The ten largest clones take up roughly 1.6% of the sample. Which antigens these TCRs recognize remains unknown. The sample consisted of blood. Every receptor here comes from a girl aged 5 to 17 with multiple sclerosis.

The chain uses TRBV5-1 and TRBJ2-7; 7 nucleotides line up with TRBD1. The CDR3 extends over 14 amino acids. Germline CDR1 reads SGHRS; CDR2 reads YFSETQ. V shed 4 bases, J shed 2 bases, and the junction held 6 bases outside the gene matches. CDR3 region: CASSGDRAPYEQYF. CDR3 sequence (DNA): TGCGCCAGCAGCGGAGACAGGGCCCCCTACGAGCAGTACTTC.

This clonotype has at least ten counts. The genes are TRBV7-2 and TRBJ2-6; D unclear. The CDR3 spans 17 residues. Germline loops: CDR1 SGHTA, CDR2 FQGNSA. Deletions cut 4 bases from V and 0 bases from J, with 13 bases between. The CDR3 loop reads CASSYGGYNSGANVLTF. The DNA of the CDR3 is TGTGCCAGCAGCTATGGCGGATACAACTCTGGGGCCAACGTCCTGACTTTC.

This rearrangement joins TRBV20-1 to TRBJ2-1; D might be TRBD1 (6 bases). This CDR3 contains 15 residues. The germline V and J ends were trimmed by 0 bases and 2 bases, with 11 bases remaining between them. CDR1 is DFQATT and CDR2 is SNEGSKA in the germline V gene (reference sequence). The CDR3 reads CSAREVGAAYNEQFF. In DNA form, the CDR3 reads TGCAGTGCTAGAGAGGTGGGGGCGGCCTACAATGAGCAGTTCTTC.

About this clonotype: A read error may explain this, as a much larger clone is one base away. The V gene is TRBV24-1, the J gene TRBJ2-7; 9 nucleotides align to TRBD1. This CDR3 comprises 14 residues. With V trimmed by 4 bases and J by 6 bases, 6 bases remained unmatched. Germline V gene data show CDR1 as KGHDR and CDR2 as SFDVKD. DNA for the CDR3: TGTGCCACCAGTGACGGGACAGGGTGCGGCGAGCAGTACTTC. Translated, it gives CATSDGTGCGEQYF.

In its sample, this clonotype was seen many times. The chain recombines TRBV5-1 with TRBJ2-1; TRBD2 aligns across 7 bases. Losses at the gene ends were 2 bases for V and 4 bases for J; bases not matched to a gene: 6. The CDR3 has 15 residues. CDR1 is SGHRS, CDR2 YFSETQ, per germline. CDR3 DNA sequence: TGCGCCAGCAGCTTAGGTACTAGCGTATACAATGAGCAGTTCTTC. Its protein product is CASSLGTSVYNEQFF.

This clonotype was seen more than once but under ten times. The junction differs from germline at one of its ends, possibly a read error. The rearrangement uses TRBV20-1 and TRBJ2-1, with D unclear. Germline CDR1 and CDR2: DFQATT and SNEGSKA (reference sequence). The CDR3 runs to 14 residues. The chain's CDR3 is CSADARSSYDEQFF. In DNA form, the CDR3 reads TGCAGTGCAGACGCGAGGAGCTCCTACGATGAGCAGTTCTTC.

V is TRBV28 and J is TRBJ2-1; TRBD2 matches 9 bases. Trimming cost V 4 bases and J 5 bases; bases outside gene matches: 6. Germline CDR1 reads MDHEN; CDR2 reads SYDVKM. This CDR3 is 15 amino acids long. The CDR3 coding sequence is TGTGCCAGCAGTTCCGGGGTAGCGGGAGACAATGAGCAGTTCTTC. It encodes CASSSGVAGDNEQFF.

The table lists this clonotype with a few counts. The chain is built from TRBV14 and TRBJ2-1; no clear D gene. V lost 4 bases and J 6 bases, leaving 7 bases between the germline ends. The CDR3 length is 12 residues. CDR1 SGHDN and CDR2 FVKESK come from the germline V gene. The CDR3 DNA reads TGTGCCAGCAGCCTTGGGCTCAATGAGCAGTTCTTC. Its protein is CASSLGLNEQFF. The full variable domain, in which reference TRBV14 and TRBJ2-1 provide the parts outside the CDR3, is EAGVTQFPSHSVIEKGQTVTLRCDPISGHDNLYWYRRVMGKEIKFLLHFVKESKQDESGMPNNRFLAERTGGTYSTLKVQPAELEDSGVYFCASSLGLNEQFFGPGTRLTVL.

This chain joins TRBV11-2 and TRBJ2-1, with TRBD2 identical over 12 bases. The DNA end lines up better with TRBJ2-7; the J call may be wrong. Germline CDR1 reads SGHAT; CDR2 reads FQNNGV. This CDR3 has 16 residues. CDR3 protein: CASTGLAGGPDNEQYF. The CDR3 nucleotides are TGTGCCAGCACAGGCCTAGCGGGAGGGCCCGACAATGAGCAGTACTTC.

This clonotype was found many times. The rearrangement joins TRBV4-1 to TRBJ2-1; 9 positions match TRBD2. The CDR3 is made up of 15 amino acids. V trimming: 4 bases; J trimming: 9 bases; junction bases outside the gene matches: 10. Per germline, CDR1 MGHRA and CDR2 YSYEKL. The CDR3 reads CASSPLRLAASEQFF. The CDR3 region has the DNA TGCGCCAGCAGCCCACTGAGACTAGCGGCAAGTGAGCAGTTCTTC.

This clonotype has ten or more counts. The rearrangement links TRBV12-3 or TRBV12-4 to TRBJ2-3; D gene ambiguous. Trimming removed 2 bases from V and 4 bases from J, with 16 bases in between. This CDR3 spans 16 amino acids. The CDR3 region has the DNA TGTGCCAGCAGTTTAATGGGCGCCCTGAGTGCAGATACGCAGTATTTT. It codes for CASSLMGALSADTQYF.

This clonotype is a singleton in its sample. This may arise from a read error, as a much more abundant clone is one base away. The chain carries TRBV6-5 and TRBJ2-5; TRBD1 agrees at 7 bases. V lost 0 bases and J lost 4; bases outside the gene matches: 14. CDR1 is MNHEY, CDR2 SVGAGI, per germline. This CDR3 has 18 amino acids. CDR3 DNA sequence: TGTGCCAGCAGTTACTCGGGGACAGAAGATAATGAGGGAGAGACCCAGTACTTC. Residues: CASSYSGTEDNEGETQYF.

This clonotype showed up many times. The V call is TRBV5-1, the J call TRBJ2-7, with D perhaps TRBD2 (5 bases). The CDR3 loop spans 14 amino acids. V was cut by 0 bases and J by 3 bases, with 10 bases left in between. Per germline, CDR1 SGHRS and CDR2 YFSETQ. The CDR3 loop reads CASSLESGGYEQYF. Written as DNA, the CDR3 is TGCGCCAGCAGCTTGGAAAGCGGAGGCTACGAGCAGTACTTC.

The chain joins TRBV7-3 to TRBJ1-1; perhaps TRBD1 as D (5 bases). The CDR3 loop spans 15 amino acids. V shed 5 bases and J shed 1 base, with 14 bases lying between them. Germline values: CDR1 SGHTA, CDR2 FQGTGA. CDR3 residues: CASSLRGWPNTEAFF. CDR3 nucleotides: TGTGCCAGCAGCCTCCGGGGCTGGCCGAACACTGAAGCTTTCTTT.

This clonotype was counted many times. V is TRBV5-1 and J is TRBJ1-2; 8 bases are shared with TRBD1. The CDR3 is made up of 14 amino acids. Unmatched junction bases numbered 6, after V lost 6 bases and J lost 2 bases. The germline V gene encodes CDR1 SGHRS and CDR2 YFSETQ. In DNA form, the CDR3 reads TGCGCCAGCACCCCCTGGACAGGGAACTATGGCTACACCTTC. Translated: CASTPWTGNYGYTF.

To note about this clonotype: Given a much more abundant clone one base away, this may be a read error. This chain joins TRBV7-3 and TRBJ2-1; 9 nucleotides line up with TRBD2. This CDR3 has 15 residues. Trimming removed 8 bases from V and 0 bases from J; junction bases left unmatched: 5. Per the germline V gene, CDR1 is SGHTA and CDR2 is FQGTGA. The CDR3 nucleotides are TGTGCCAGCGTCCTTAGCGGGAGCTCCTACAATGAGCAGTTCTTC. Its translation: CASVLSGSSYNEQFF.

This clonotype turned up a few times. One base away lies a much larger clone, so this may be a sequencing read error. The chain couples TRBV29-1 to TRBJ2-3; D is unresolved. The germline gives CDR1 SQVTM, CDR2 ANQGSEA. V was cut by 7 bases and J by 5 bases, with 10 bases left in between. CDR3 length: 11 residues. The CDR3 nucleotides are TGCAGCGGATCCCCTATAGATACGCAGTATTTT. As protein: CSGSPIDTQYF.

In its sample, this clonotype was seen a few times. The CDR3 here is CASSLSWGTGELFF. CDR3 sequence (DNA): TGTGCCAGCAGTTTATCGTGGGGAACCGGGGAGCTGTTTTTT. This rearrangement joins TRBV27 to TRBJ2-2; D gene unclear. V lost 0 bases, J lost 5 bases, and 7 bases lay in between. The CDR3 sequence is 14 residues long. The germline V gene encodes CDR1 MNHEY and CDR2 SMNVEV (reference sequence).

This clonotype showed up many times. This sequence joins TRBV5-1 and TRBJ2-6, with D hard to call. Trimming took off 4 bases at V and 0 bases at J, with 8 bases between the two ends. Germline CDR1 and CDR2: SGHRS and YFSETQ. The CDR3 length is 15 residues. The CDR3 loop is CASSPSGSGANVLTF. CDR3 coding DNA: TGCGCCAGCAGCCCTTCTGGCTCTGGGGCCAACGTCCTGACTTTC.

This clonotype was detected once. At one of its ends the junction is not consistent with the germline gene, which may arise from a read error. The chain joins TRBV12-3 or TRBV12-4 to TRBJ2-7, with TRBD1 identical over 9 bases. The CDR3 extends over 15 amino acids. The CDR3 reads CVSSPGTGSIYEQYF. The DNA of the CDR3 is TGTGTCAGCAGTCCCGGGACAGGGAGCATCTACGAGCAGTACTTC.

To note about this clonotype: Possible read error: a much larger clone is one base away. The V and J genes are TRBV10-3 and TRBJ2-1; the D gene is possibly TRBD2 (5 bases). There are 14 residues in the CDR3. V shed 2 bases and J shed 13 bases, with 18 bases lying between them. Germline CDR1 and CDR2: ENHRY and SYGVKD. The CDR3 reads CAISEPPVGETQFF. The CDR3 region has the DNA TGTGCCATCAGTGAGCCCCCGGTGGGAGAGACCCAGTTCTTC.

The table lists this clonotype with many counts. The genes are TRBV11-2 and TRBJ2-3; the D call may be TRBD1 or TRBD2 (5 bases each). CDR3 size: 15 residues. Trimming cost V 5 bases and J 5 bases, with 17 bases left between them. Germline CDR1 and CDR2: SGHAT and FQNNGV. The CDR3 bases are TGTGCCAGCAGCCATGTCTCGGGACCGAGAGATACGCAGTATTTT. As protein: CASSHVSGPRDTQYF.

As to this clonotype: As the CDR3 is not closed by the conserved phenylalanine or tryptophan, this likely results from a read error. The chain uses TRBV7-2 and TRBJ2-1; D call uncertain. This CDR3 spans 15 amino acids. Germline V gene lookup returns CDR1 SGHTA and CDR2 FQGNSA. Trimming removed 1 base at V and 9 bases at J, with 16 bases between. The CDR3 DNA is TGTGCCAGCAGCTTAGTGCGGACCTCCCGCACTGAGCAGTTCTTA. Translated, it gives CASSLVRTSRTEQFL.

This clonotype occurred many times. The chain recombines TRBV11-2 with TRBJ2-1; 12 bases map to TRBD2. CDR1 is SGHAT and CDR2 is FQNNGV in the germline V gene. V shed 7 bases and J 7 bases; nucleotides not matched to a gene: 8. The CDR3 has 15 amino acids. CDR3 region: CASTPTSGSGNEQFF. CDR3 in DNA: TGTGCCAGCACCCCGACTAGCGGGAGTGGAAATGAGCAGTTCTTC.

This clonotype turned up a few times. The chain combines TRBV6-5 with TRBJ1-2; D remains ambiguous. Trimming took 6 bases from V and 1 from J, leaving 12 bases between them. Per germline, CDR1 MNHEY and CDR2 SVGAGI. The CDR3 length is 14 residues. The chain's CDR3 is CASRSSTVNYGYTF. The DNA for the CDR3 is TGTGCCAGCAGATCGTCGACCGTTAACTATGGCTACACCTTC.

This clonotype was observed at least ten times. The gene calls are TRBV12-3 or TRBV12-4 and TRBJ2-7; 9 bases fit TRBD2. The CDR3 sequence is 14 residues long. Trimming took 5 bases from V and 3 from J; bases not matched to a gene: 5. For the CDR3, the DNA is TGTGCCAGCAGTGCGGGACTAGCCAGCTACGAGCAGTACTTC. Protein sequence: CASSAGLASYEQYF.

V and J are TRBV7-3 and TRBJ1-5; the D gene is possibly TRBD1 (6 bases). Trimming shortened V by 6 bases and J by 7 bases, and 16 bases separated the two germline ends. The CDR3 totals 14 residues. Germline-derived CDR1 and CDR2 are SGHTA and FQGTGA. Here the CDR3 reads CASRVRDTGQPQHF. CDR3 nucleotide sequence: TGTGCCAGCAGGGTCCGGGACACCGGACAGCCCCAGCATTTT.

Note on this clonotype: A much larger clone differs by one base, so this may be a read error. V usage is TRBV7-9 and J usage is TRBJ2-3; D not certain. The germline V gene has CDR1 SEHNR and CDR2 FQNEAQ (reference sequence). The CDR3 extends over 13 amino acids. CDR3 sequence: CAGSSPPGDTQYF. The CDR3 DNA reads TGTGCCGGCAGCTCCCCACCGGGAGATACGCAGTATTTT.

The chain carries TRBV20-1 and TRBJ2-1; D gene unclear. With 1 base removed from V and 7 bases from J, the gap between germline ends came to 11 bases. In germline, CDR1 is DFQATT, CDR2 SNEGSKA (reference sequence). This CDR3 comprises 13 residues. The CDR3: CSARGPARNEQFF. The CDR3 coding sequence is TGCAGTGCTAGAGGACCAGCCCGGAATGAGCAGTTCTTC.

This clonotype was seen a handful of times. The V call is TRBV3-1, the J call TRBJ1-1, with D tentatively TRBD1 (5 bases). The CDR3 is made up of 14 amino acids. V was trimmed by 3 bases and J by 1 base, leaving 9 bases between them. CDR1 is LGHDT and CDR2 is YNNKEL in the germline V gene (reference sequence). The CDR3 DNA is TGTGCCAGCAGCCAGGCGGACACGAACACTGAAGCTTTCTTT. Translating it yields CASSQADTNTEAFF.

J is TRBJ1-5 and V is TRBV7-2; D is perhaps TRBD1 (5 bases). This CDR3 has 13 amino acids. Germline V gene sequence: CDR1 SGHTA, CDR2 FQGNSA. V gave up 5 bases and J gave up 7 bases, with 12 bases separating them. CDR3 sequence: CASSPPGLQPQHF. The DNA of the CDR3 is TGTGCCAGCAGCCCCCCAGGGCTCCAGCCCCAGCATTTT.

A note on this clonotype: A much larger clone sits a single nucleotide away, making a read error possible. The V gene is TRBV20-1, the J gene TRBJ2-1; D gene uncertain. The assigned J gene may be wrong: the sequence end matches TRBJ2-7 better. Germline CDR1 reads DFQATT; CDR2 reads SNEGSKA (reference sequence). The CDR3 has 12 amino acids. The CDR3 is CSATNGYNEQYF. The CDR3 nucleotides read TGCAGTGCAACCAACGGTTACAATGAGCAGTACTTC.